A single sample is the source of the 19 T cell receptor beta chains below, sequenced in a study of T cell responses to AZD1222 COVID-19 vaccine. Produced via immunoSEQ multiplex PCR; TCRdb's table is partial and in-frame only. The table shows about 100,000 clones, with approximately 90% occurring only once. Sequenced here: peripheral blood, sampled on day 0 of AZD1222 vaccination. These receptors were obtained from an adult in good health.

The chain couples TRBV6-1 to TRBJ1-1; possible D gene TRBD1, 6 bases. V lost 0 bases to trimming and J lost 3 bases, with 8 bases between them. This CDR3 spans 14 amino acids. Germline V gene data show CDR1 as MNHNS and CDR2 as SASEGT. CDR3 protein: CASSEAGGHTEAFF. CDR3 DNA sequence: TGTGCCAGCAGTGAAGCTGGGGGGCACACTGAAGCTTTCTTT.

The chain couples TRBV15 to TRBJ1-5, with D possibly being TRBD1 (5 bases). Deletions cut 4 bases from V and 5 bases from J, with 18 bases between. Germline lookup yields CDR1 LNHNV and CDR2 YYDKDF (reference sequence). The CDR3 length is 16 residues. CDR3 bases: TGTGCCACCAGCACCGGGGACGGAGGAGGACATCAGCCCCAGCATTTT. It encodes CATSTGDGGGHQPQHF.

This sequence joins TRBV7-2 and TRBJ1-2; D call uncertain. CDR3 length equals 15 residues. Per the germline V gene, CDR1 is SGHTA and CDR2 is FQGNSA. The V end lost 3 bases, the J end lost 7 bases, and 18 bases lay between the germline ends. Here the CDR3 DNA reads TGTGCCAGCAGCTTCTTGGGTGACCTGAGTGGTGGCTACACCTTC. It encodes CASSFLGDLSGGYTF.

This sequence joins TRBV11-3 and TRBJ2-3, with a weak D call TRBD2 (6 bases). CDR1 is SGHNT and CDR2 is YENEEA in the germline V gene. The CDR3 extends over 12 amino acids. Deletions cut 4 bases from V and 6 bases from J, with 8 bases between. The CDR3 is CASSSAGDTQYF. CDR3 nucleotides: TGTGCCAGCAGCTCGGCGGGGGATACGCAGTATTTT.

The J gene is TRBJ2-1, the V gene TRBV4-1; D not certain. This CDR3 contains 13 residues. Trimming stripped 4 bases from V and 6 bases from J, with 10 bases between. Germline-derived CDR1 and CDR2 are MGHRA and YSYEKL. The CDR3 region is CASSLSSINEQFF. The CDR3 DNA is TGCGCCAGCAGCCTCTCCTCAATCAATGAGCAGTTCTTC.

The chain has TRBV6-5 and TRBJ1-3; D remains ambiguous. Germline V gene lookup returns CDR1 MNHEY and CDR2 SVGAGI. Trimming stripped 5 bases from V and 0 bases from J, with 11 bases between. The CDR3 has 15 residues. The CDR3 DNA reads as TGTGCCAGCAGTACACGGACGGACTCTGGAAACACCATATATTTT. Protein sequence: CASSTRTDSGNTIYF.

This clone has only a few counts. J is TRBJ2-3 and V is TRBV6-2 or TRBV6-3, with TRBD2 as a possible D gene (6 bases). Trimming stripped 0 bases from V and 10 bases from J, with 17 bases between. The germline V gene encodes CDR1 MNHEY and CDR2 SVGEGT. CDR3 length: 15 amino acids. CDR3 sequence (DNA): TGTGCCAGCAGTTACTCAGGGGCGGGAACGGTCGCGCAGTATTTT. Its protein is CASSYSGAGTVAQYF.

This chain joins TRBV18 and TRBJ1-2, with 8 bases aligning to TRBD1. The CDR3 has 16 residues. Trimming at V came to 2 bases and at J to 7 bases, leaving 12 bases not matched to a gene. Germline V gene data show CDR1 as KGHSH and CDR2 as LQKENI. The CDR3 DNA reads TGTGCCAGCTCACCAGAAGTATCGGACAGGGATTTTGGCTACACCTTC. Amino acids: CASSPEVSDRDFGYTF.

V is TRBV5-4 and J is TRBJ2-1; D unresolved. This CDR3 region has 16 residues. Deletions cut 5 bases from V and 6 bases from J, with 21 bases between. Per the germline V gene, CDR1 is SGHNT and CDR2 is YYREEE (reference sequence). As DNA, the CDR3 is TGTGCCAGCAGTTCTGGGCCCCTTCTGGTGGTCAATGAGCAGTTCTTC. It translates to CASSSGPLLVVNEQFF.

This chain connects TRBV7-2 to TRBJ2-7; 9 nucleotides line up with TRBD1. The CDR3 is made up of 16 amino acids. V lost 1 base to trimming and J lost 3 bases; unmatched junction nucleotides: 7. The germline gives CDR1 SGHTA, CDR2 FQGNSA. This chain's CDR3 is CASSLGGWDRDYEQYF. DNA for the CDR3: TGTGCCAGCAGCTTAGGGGGCTGGGACAGGGACTACGAGCAGTACTTC.

The chain joins TRBV4-3 to TRBJ1-1, with 9 positions matching TRBD1. The CDR3 has 14 residues. Trimming removed 4 bases from V and 3 bases from J; junction bases left unmatched: 3. Germline-derived CDR1 and CDR2 are LGHNA and YSLEER. CDR3 in DNA: TGCGCCAGCAGCCGATGGACAGGGGACACTGAAGCTTTCTTT. Its protein is CASSRWTGDTEAFF.

This clone was counted between two and nine times. The chain combines TRBV12-5 with TRBJ2-3, with 9 bases lining up with TRBD2. V was pared by 1 base and J by 5 bases, with 4 bases of the junction left unmatched. Germline V CDR1 and CDR2: LGHNT, FRNRAP. The CDR3 covers 15 residues. In DNA, the CDR3 is TGTGCTAGTGGTTTGGCCCGCGGGGGGGGAGATACGCAGTATTTT. It is translated as CASGLARGGGDTQYF.

V is TRBV18 and J is TRBJ2-2; D unresolved. V lost 2 bases, J lost 3 bases, and 7 bases lay in between. The CDR3 covers 14 residues. CDR1 is KGHSH and CDR2 is LQKENI in the germline V gene. The CDR3: CASSPDLHTGELFF. CDR3 coding DNA: TGTGCCAGCTCACCAGACCTTCACACCGGGGAGCTGTTTTTT.

V gene TRBV12-5 combines with J gene TRBJ1-1; no reliable D call. The CDR3 runs 11 residues. V gave up 4 bases and J gave up 10 bases, with 10 bases separating them. Germline lookup yields CDR1 LGHNT and CDR2 FRNRAP. The CDR3 reads CASGSTNGAFF. The CDR3 DNA reads TGTGCTAGTGGTTCGACCAACGGAGCTTTCTTT.

The V gene is TRBV11-3, the J gene TRBJ1-6; D might be TRBD1 (6 bases). The V end was cut by 2 bases, the J end by 9 bases, with 11 bases between. The CDR3 loop spans 14 amino acids. Germline lookup yields CDR1 SGHNT and CDR2 YENEEA. CDR3 bases: TGTGCCAGCAGCTTACAGGGGTTTGGTTCACCCCTCCACTTT. Protein: CASSLQGFGSPLHF.

This chain joins TRBV12-3 or TRBV12-4 and TRBJ2-7, with D maybe TRBD1 (6 bases). V was pared by 6 bases and J by 2 bases, with 11 bases between. This CDR3 comprises 13 residues. The CDR3: CASRPRTAYEQYF. As DNA, the CDR3 is TGTGCCAGCAGACCGCGGACAGCCTACGAGCAGTACTTC.

The sample holds a few counts of this clone. The chain carries TRBV7-2 and TRBJ2-1; the match to TRBD1 covers 9 bases. J lost 7 bases, V lost 3 bases, and 7 bases had no gene match. This CDR3 has 15 residues. Per germline, CDR1 SGHTA and CDR2 FQGNSA. This chain's CDR3 is CASSFLGQGGNEQFF. The CDR3 DNA follows: TGTGCCAGCAGCTTCCTGGGACAGGGAGGTAATGAGCAGTTCTTC.

The CDR3 nucleotides are TGCGCCAGCAGCCAGTCGACAGGGGGGTTATCCGAGCAGTACTTC. Translation gives CASSQSTGGLSEQYF. The chain is built from TRBV4-3 and TRBJ2-7; 9 nucleotides align to TRBD1. The CDR3 covers 15 residues. The V and J ends lost 3 bases and 6 bases, in that order; junction bases with no gene match: 9. Looked up from germline, CDR1 is LGHNA and CDR2 is YSLEER.

The chain is built from TRBV7-2 and TRBJ1-4, with TRBD1 matching 8 bases. V lost 5 bases to trimming and J lost 6 bases; unmatched junction nucleotides: 11. This CDR3 has 16 residues. Germline CDR1 SGHTA, CDR2 FQGNSA. CDR3 DNA: TGTGCCAGCAGCCTAGGCAGGGGGCCCAACTATGAAAAACTGTTTTTT. Translation gives CASSLGRGPNYEKLFF.